Shown below are 8 T cell receptor delta chains from a single sample sequenced in a study of gamma-delta chains in newborns, infants, children. TCRdb re-called clones from the reads via CATT. Counted here are about a thousand delta-chain clones, approximately 1.4% occurring once; the ten biggest clones make up less than 35%. The sample taken for sequencing was blood. These receptors all come from a child in good health.

In this sample, this clone turned up a few times. TCRdb's listed protein matches a much larger clone and diverges from this DNA's translation at residue 16, likely through a read error; the protein shown comes from the DNA. The CDR3 protein is CACDTVGGIRGVVDKPIF. The CDR3 nucleotides read TGTGCCTGTGACACCGTCGGGGGGATACGCGGGGTCGTCGATAAACCCATCTTT. The V and J genes are TRDV2 and TRDJ1; 10 bases are shared with TRDD3. CDR1 is GEAIGNYY, CDR2 EKD, per germline. The length of the CDR3 is 18 residues.

This chain links TRDV2 with TRDJ1; D gene ambiguous. CDR1 and CDR2 from the germline V gene are GEAIGNYY and EKD. CDR3 length: 15 residues. V was trimmed by 0 bases and J by 0 bases, leaving 10 bases between them. The CDR3 region is CACDTVGLYTDKLIF. CDR3 coding DNA: TGTGCCTGTGACACCGTCGGGTTGTACACCGATAAACTCATCTTT.

By share, this clone counts as large. The same CDR3 arises from other DNA sequences in this sample as well. The chain joins TRDV2 to TRDJ2; unclear D gene. This CDR3 has 15 amino acids. The germline V gene has CDR1 GEAIGNYY and CDR2 EKD. Trimming cost V 0 bases and J 0 bases, with 7 bases left between them. Here the CDR3 reads CACDTVGALTAQLFF. The CDR3 DNA follows: TGTGCCTGTGACACCGTCGGCGCTTTGACAGCACAACTCTTCTTT.

Note on this clone: This likely came from a read error, as a far larger clone is one base away. The sample carries other DNA sequences with the same CDR3. The chain recombines TRDV2 with TRDJ3; 11 bases match TRDD3. Looked up from germline, CDR1 is GEAIGNYY and CDR2 is EKD. The CDR3 contains 19 residues. CDR3 sequence: CACDTVLGDSSWDTRQMFF. Written as DNA, the CDR3 is TGCGCCTGTGACACCGTACTGGGGGATAGCTCCTGGGACACCCGACAGATGTTTTTC.

This clone has just a few counts. This chain links TRDV2 with TRDJ3, with 7 bases identical to TRDD3. Trimming cost V 1 base and J 0 bases; bases outside gene matches: 5. The CDR3 extends over 18 amino acids. The germline CDR1 and CDR2 sequences are GEAIGNYY and EKD. Here the CDR3 DNA reads TGTGCCTGTGACACGGGGGATCCGAGCTCCTGGGACACCCGACAGATGTTTTTC. This encodes CACDTGDPSSWDTRQMFF.

In this sample, this clone turned up a few times. A much larger clone differs by one base, so this may be a read error. The genes are TRDV2 and TRDJ1; 7 nucleotides agree with TRDD3. The CDR3 runs 20 residues. V dropped 1 base and J dropped 0; count of bases not matched to a gene: 19. Germline V gene data show CDR1 as GEAIGNYY and CDR2 as EKD. The CDR3 DNA follows: TGTGCCTGTGACACATTACCTATACTGGGGACTGACTTGTACACCGATAAACTCATCTTT. Translation: CACDTLPILGTDLYTDKLIF.

The table lists this clone with a few counts. This is likely an artifact of a read error, given a far larger clone one base away. J is TRDJ1 and V is TRDV2; D is perhaps TRDD2 or TRDD3 (8 bases each). This CDR3 is built from 16 residues. Looked up from germline, CDR1 is GEAIGNYY and CDR2 is EKD. The DNA of the CDR3 is TGTGCCTGTGATGACCTACTGGGGGCTTCCTACGATAAACTCACCTTT. Protein product: CACDDLLGASYDKLTF.

About this clone itself: A far larger clone is one base from this, pointing to a likely read error. This sample includes further DNA sequences coding for the same CDR3. Written as DNA, the CDR3 is TGTGCCTGTGACCCCGTACTGGGGGATACGCGCCAGTACACGGATAAACTCATCTTT. It yields the protein CACDPVLGDTRQYTDKLIF. This rearrangement joins TRDV2 to TRDJ1; 13 bases map to TRDD3. CDR1 is GEAIGNYY, CDR2 EKD, per germline. The CDR3 runs 19 residues.